The T cell receptor beta chain under discussion was sequenced for a study of somatic mutations in cytotoxic T cells in rheumatoid arthritis. Study outcomes and limitations: No significant CD8+ T-cell clonality difference was found between rheumatoid arthritis patients and age-matched controls.

The CDR3 length is 15 residues. With 5 bases clipped from V and 7 bases from J, the junction kept 9 bases outside the gene matches. Germline-derived CDR1 and CDR2 are SEHNR and FQNEAQ (reference sequence). On this clone itself: Its antigen is as yet unknown.

Generated by immunoSEQ multiplex PCR, the TCRdb table keeps only in-frame clones and is missing some. The table lists about 6,700 clones, about 79% of them singletons. The rearrangement links TRBV7-9 to TRBJ2-1; 9 bases line up with TRBD1. The receptor was isolated from an adult with rheumatoid arthritis. The sample was CD8+ T cells sorted from blood. Here the CDR3 DNA reads TGTGCCAGCAGCGTACAGGGGGCCGTAGGAAATGAGCAGTTCTTC. It yields the protein CASSVQGAVGNEQFF.